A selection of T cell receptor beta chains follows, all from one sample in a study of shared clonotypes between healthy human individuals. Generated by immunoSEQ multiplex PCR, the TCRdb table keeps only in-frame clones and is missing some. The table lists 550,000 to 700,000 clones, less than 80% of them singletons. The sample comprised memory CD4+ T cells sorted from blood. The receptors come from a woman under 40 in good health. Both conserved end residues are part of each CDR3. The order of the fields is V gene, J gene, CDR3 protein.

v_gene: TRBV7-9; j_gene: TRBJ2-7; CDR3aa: CASSQVGRGRGGEQYF
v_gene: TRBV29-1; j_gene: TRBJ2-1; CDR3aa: CSGILAGGPNEQFF
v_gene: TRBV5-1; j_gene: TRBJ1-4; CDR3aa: CASSMTGGREKLFF
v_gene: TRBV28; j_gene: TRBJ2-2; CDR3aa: CASSFGLDSGELFF
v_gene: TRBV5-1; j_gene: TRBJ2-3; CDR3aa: CASSLGQGASTDTQYF
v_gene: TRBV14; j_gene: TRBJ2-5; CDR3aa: CASSRRLAGGETQYF
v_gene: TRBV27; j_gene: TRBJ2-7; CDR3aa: CASSLSGTGSYEQYF
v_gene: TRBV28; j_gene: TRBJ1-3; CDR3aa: CASSFPGQGPGNTIYF
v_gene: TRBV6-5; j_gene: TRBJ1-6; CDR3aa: CASSLTGAVQPLHF
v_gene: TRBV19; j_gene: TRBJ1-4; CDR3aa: CASSIDRGQEKLFF
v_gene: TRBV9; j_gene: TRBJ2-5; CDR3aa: CASSVDSAQETQYF
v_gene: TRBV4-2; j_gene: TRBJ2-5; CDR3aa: CASSPGQGGGGQYF
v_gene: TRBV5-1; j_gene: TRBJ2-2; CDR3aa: CASSLASGRNTGELFF
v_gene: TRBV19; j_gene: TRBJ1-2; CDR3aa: CASSIRDGYTF
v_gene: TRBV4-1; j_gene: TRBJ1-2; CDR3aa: CASSQVWDSVNYGYTF
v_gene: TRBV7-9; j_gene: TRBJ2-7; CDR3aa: CASSLAGLSEKQYF
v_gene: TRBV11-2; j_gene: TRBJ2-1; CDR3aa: CASSSAAAAGVGGQFF
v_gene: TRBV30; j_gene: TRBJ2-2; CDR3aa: CAWSVRGSGRENTGELFF
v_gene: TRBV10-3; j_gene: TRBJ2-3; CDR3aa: CAISSQAGSSTDTQYF
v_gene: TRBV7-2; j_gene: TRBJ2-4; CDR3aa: CASAGTSMAKNIQYF
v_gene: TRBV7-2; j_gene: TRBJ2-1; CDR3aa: CASSLQREVGYNEQFF
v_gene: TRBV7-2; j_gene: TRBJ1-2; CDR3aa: CASKYLSGGRYGYTF
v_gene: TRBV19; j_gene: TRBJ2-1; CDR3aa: CASTGESNEQFF
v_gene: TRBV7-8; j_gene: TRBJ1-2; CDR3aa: CASSWETGIRSYGYTF
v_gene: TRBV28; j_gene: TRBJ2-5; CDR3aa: CASSFVYRLAGGGNQETQYF
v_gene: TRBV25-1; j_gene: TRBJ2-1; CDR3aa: CASSDSNGDRVPYNEQFF
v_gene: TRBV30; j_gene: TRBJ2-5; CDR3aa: CAGGTSGINPETQYF
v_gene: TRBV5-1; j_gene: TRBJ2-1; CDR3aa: CASRGLTENNEQFF
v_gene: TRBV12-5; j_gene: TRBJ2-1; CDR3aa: CAMGGGPTQSSYNEQFF
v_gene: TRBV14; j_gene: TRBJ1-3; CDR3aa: CASSQSQTVSSGNTIYF
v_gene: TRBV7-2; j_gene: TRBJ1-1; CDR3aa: CASSKDMNTEAFF
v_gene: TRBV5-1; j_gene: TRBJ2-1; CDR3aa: CASSPGTALNEQFF
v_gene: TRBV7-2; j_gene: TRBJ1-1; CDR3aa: CASSLGRANTEAFF
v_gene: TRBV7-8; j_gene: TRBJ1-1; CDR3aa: CASSLSQTPMNTEAFF
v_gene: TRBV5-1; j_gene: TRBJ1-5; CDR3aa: CASSSGQPNQPQHF
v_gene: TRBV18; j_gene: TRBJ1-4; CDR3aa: CASSPRRAYNEKLFF
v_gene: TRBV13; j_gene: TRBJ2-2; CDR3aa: CASSKRDYNTGELFF
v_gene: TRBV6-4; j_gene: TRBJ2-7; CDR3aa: CASTLLAGMALYEQYF
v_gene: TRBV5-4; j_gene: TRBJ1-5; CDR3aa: CASSLKQPQHF
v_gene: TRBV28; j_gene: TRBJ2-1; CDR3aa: CASSLWSIDHNEQFF
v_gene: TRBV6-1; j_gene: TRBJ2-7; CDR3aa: CASSATSEYF
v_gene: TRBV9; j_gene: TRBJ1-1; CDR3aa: CASSVDSMNTEAFF
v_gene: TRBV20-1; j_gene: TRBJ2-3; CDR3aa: CGGKRTDTQYF
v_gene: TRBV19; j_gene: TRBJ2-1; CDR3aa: CATTTLGSGSTEQFF
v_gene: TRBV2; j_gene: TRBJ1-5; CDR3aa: CASSSRAASQPQHF
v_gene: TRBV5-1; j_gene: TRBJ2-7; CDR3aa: CASGYVLGGSSYEQYF
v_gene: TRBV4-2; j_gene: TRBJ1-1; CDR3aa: CASSPIGKNTEAFF
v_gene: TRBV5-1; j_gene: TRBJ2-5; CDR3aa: CASSFGTSLSGVFETQYF
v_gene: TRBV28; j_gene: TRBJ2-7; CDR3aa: CASTRSGSIGYEQYF
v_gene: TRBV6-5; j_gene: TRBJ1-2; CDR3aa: CASSSTGPYGYTF
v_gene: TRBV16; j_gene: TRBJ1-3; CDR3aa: CASSPTDAGNTIYF